One sample yielded the 21 T cell receptor beta chains listed below, sequenced in a study of T cell responses to AZD1222 COVID-19 vaccine. Using immunoSEQ multiplex PCR, the repertoire was profiled, and TCRdb retains in-frame clones only, with some absent. The sample has approximately 110,000 clones; around nine tenths are singletons. This specimen consisted of peripheral blood, obtained on day 0 of AZD1222 vaccination. The receptors shown here come from an adult in good health.

The chain has TRBV4-3 and TRBJ1-2, with 9 positions matching TRBD1. The CDR3 has 15 amino acids. Trimming took 0 bases from V and 8 from J; bases not matched to a gene: 7. Germline V gene data show CDR1 as LGHNA and CDR2 as YSLEER. The CDR3 is CASSQDRRDREGYTF. The CDR3 DNA is TGCGCCAGCAGCCAAGATAGGAGGGACAGGGAGGGCTACACCTTC.

The table lists this clone with a few counts. V gene TRBV12-5 combines with J gene TRBJ1-5; D is possibly TRBD1 (5 bases). The V gene lost 6 bases and the J gene lost 9 bases, with 24 bases spanning the gap. The germline V gene encodes CDR1 LGHNT and CDR2 FRNRAP. The CDR3 is 16 amino acids. CDR3 in amino acids: CASGLGHPGGARPQHF. CDR3 nucleotide sequence: TGTGCTAGTGGCCTGGGCCACCCGGGGGGAGCTAGGCCCCAGCATTTT.

This clone was observed a handful of times. The V gene is TRBV11-3, the J gene TRBJ1-1, with D perhaps matching TRBD1 (5 bases). This CDR3 has 15 residues. CDR1 is SGHNT and CDR2 is YENEEA in the germline V gene. V lost 3 bases and J lost 3, with 14 bases in between. CDR3 bases: TGTGCCAGCAGCTTTTTATGGGGCAGGGACACTGAAGCTTTCTTT. This encodes CASSFLWGRDTEAFF.

The chain has TRBV10-3 and TRBJ1-2, with TRBD1 matching over 8 bases. CDR3 length: 15 amino acids. The ends lost 5 bases at V and 7 bases at J; junction bases unmatched: 12. From germline, CDR1 is ENHRY and CDR2 SYGVKD. The CDR3 protein is CAISNAGTGGGGYTF. The CDR3 DNA sequence: TGTGCCATCAGTAACGCCGGGACAGGAGGTGGTGGCTACACCTTC.

The gene calls are TRBV28 and TRBJ1-1; D is unresolved. V lost 7 bases to trimming and J lost 7 bases, with 13 bases between them. Germline V CDR1 and CDR2: MDHEN, SYDVKM. This CDR3 comprises 12 residues. This CDR3 reads CASTGIAIEAFF. DNA of the CDR3: TGTGCCAGCACGGGGATAGCCATTGAAGCTTTCTTT.

The rearrangement joins TRBV6-5 to TRBJ2-1; D is ambiguous. From germline, CDR1 is MNHEY and CDR2 SVGAGI. Trimming took off 8 bases at V and 7 bases at J, with 9 bases between the two ends. The CDR3 sequence is 11 residues long. The CDR3: CASVWGNEQFF. The CDR3 bases are TGTGCCAGCGTTTGGGGTAATGAGCAGTTCTTC.

This chain uses TRBV5-5 with TRBJ1-2; D may be TRBD1 (5 bases). Germline V lookup: CDR1 SGHKS, CDR2 YYEKEE (reference sequence). The CDR3 consists of 16 residues. V was clipped by 4 bases and J by 2 bases, with 18 bases between them. This CDR3 is CASSHSAGRPNYGYTF. The CDR3 DNA follows: TGTGCCAGCAGCCACTCGGCAGGGCGCCCAAACTATGGCTACACCTTC.

The V gene is TRBV19, the J gene TRBJ2-1; D gene unclear. Germline CDR1 and CDR2: LNHDA and SQIVND (reference sequence). This CDR3 is built from 15 residues. Trimming removed 1 base from V and 3 bases from J, with 10 bases in between. Here the CDR3 reads CASSIGGQFYNEQFF. The CDR3 bases are TGTGCCAGTAGTATAGGAGGCCAGTTCTACAATGAGCAGTTCTTC.

The rearrangement links TRBV5-4 to TRBJ2-7; TRBD1 agrees at 7 bases. Germline values: CDR1 SGHNT, CDR2 YYREEE (reference sequence). The CDR3 is made up of 13 amino acids. Unmatched junction bases numbered 6, after V lost 4 bases and J lost 5 bases. The CDR3 protein is CASSAQGLHEQYV. For the CDR3, the DNA is TGTGCCAGCAGCGCACAGGGGCTCCACGAGCAGTACGTC.

This chain links TRBV6-2 or TRBV6-3 with TRBJ2-4; D is unresolved. Germline CDR1 and CDR2: MNHEY and SVGEGT. V dropped 2 bases and J dropped 0 bases, with 8 bases sitting between them. This CDR3 spans 15 amino acids. CDR3 residues: CASSYPNLAKNIQYF. The CDR3 nucleotides are TGTGCCAGCAGTTACCCCAATCTAGCCAAAAACATTCAGTACTTC.

This chain connects TRBV28 to TRBJ1-1; no firm D call. Germline assignment: CDR1 MDHEN and CDR2 SYDVKM. CDR3 length: 15 residues. The V end lost 1 base, the J end lost 1 base, and 10 bases lay between the germline ends. In DNA, the CDR3 is TGTGCCAGCAGTTTATTGGCGGGCTGGAACACTGAAGCTTTCTTT. As protein: CASSLLAGWNTEAFF.

The chain employs TRBV11-2 and TRBJ2-7; D uncertain. The CDR3 has 14 amino acids. V was clipped by 0 bases and J by 4 bases, with 10 bases between them. Germline loops: CDR1 SGHAT, CDR2 FQNNGV. The CDR3 coding sequence is TGTGCCAGCAGCTTAGAATTCGCGGCGTACGAGCAGTACGTC. Translated: CASSLEFAAYEQYV.

The chain couples TRBV7-2 to TRBJ2-3; the match to TRBD2 covers 9 bases. Trimming cost V 2 bases and J 6 bases; bases outside gene matches: 12. The germline V gene encodes CDR1 SGHTA and CDR2 FQGNSA. This CDR3 has 17 residues. Here the CDR3 DNA reads TGTGCCAGCAGCTTATACGGCGGGGGGGCCTACCGCGATACGCAGTATTTT. Translating gives CASSLYGGGAYRDTQYF.

The chain is built from TRBV6-5 and TRBJ2-3; 7 bases fit TRBD1. There are 12 residues in the CDR3. After removal of 6 bases from V and 4 bases from J, the junction contained 1 base not matched to a gene. Germline-derived CDR1 and CDR2 are MNHEY and SVGAGI. This chain's CDR3 is CASRQGADTQYF. The CDR3, as DNA: TGTGCCAGCAGGCAGGGGGCAGATACGCAGTATTTT.

The V and J genes are TRBV5-1 and TRBJ1-6, with D possibly being TRBD1 (6 bases). V gave up 0 bases and J gave up 7 bases, with 14 bases separating them. CDR1 is SGHRS and CDR2 is YFSETQ in the germline V gene. The length of the CDR3 is 16 residues. This CDR3 is CASSLAAGARNSPLHF. CDR3 DNA sequence: TGCGCCAGCAGCTTGGCCGCGGGGGCGAGGAATTCACCCCTCCACTTT.

The chain combines TRBV5-1 with TRBJ2-3, with 14 bases that match TRBD2. Germline CDR1 reads SGHRS; CDR2 reads YFSETQ. V was pared by 9 bases and J by 2 bases, with 11 bases of the junction left unmatched. CDR3 length equals 17 residues. The CDR3 DNA sequence: TGCGCCACTACGGATGGACTAGCGGGGGGCTACACAGATACGCAGTATTTT. Translating it yields CATTDGLAGGYTDTQYF.

The rearrangement links TRBV5-1 to TRBJ2-1; D possibly corresponds to TRBD1 (6 bases). The CDR3 totals 13 residues. Trimming shortened V by 0 bases and J by 6 bases, and 7 bases separated the two germline ends. The germline V gene has CDR1 SGHRS and CDR2 YFSETQ. The CDR3 DNA is TGCGCCAGCAGCTTGGGGACAGTCAATGAGCAGTTCTTC. This gives the protein CASSLGTVNEQFF. Together with reference TRBV5-1 and TRBJ2-1, the CDR3 gives the full variable domain: KAGVTQTPRYLIKTRGQQVTLSCSPISGHRSVSWYQQTPGQGLQFLFEYFSETQRNKGNFPGRFSGRQFSNSRSEMNVSTLELGDSALYLCASSLGTVNEQFFGPGTRLTVL.

Comment on this clone: At one boundary the junction diverges from the germline segment, which might be a read error. This chain connects TRBV3-1 (or the pseudogene TRBV3-2) to TRBJ2-1; 9 bases agree with TRBD1. The CDR3 consists of 11 residues. Germline lookup yields CDR1 LGHDT and CDR2 YNNKEL (reference sequence). The CDR3 nucleotides read TGTGCCAGCACCACACAGGGGGCGTGGATCTTC. It encodes CASTTQGAWIF.

V gene TRBV4-3 combines with J gene TRBJ2-7, with D perhaps TRBD2 (5 bases). V gave up 4 bases and J gave up 2 bases, with 15 bases separating them. Germline V CDR1 and CDR2: LGHNA, YSLEER. The CDR3 has 15 residues. CDR3 DNA sequence: TGCGCCAGCAGCCCCTTTAGAGGAGGCGCCTACGAGCAGTACTTC. Translation: CASSPFRGGAYEQYF.

The chain employs TRBV10-3 and TRBJ2-5, with 11 positions matching TRBD2. This CDR3 contains 14 residues. The germline V gene has CDR1 ENHRY and CDR2 SYGVKD. V gave up 3 bases and J gave up 4 bases; unmatched junction bases: 1. CDR3 amino acids: CAISDGLAGETQYF. CDR3 sequence (DNA): TGTGCCATCAGTGATGGACTAGCGGGAGAGACCCAGTACTTC.

The chain links TRBV16 to TRBJ1-1, with D hard to call. V dropped 2 bases and J dropped 1 base, with 11 bases sitting between them. This CDR3 contains 15 residues. Germline CDR1 and CDR2: KGHSY and FQNENV. CDR3 sequence: CASSQDFLGNTEAFF. The CDR3 nucleotides are TGTGCCAGCAGCCAAGACTTCCTGGGGAACACTGAAGCTTTCTTT.